The text below deals with one TCR beta chain. Its antigen is undetermined. TCRdb's copy holds only in-frame clones and misses some; the assay was immunoSEQ multiplex PCR. The sample lists about 78,000 clones, almost 85% seen once, with approximately 18% in the top ten. This entry comes from a study of identifying expanded T cells in peripheral blood. Study conclusions and caveats: Clone count variance between approximately two-week samples rose with total template count. Technical replicates showed approximately 1.2 changed clones; roughly two weeks 15 to 20; four weeks 19.

This CDR3 is 15 amino acids long. Trimming removed 0 bases at V and 5 bases at J, with 13 bases between. The germline V gene encodes CDR1 MNHEY and CDR2 SVGAGI. The source of this sequence is a person aged 18 to 70 in good health. This chain connects TRBV6-5 to TRBJ2-5; TRBD2 might be the D (5 bases). The sequenced sample was blood. Written as DNA, the CDR3 is TGTGCCAGCAGTTACTCGACCGGGATTTCGGAGACCCAGTACTTC. Protein: CASSYSTGISETQYF.